This is a list of T cell receptor beta chains from one sample in a study of T-cell memory formation after mild COVID-19. TCRdb reprocessed the 5' RACE reads via MiXCR and lists one record per CDR3 protein. Of about half a million distinct CDR3 sequences in the sample, about 18% were seen once. Sequenced material: PBMCs or a T cell subset sorted from them (not recorded which). These TCRs come from an adult woman who had mild COVID-19 (a few samples of this study predate the infection). Cell type and time point are not known. Both conserved end residues are part of each CDR3. The order of the fields is clone size, V gene, D gene, J gene, CDR3 protein, CDR3 DNA. D genes are given only for firm matches. Some rows mark clone size as missing; the rest say once, few, many or name a class of expanded clone.

>NA|TRBV5-1|TRBD1|TRBJ1-1
CASSIGTVNTEAFF
TGCGCCAGCAGCATCGGGACAGTGAACACTGAAGCTTTCTTT
>NA|TRBV19|NA|TRBJ2-5
CASSIEGHRGETQYF
TGTGCCAGTAGTATAGAGGGCCACCGAGGCGAGACCCAGTACTTC
>NA|TRBV4-1|NA|TRBJ2-3
CASSQDGGGRLTGTQYF
TGCGCCAGCAGCCAAGATGGTGGGGGGCGCCTTACAGGGACGCAGTATTTT
>NA|TRBV12-3/TRBV12-4|TRBD2|TRBJ2-2
CASSAGTRSLSTGELFF
TGTGCCAGCAGTGCCGGGACTAGAAGTCTCTCCACCGGGGAGCTGTTTTTT
>NA|TRBV10-3|NA|TRBJ1-1
CAISDPGAGMNTEAFF
TGTGCCATCAGTGACCCGGGGGCAGGAATGAACACTGAAGCTTTCTTT
>NA|TRBV24-1|TRBD1|TRBJ2-1
CATTDRVTYNEQFF
TGTGCCACCACGGACAGGGTGACCTACAATGAGCAGTTCTTC
>many|TRBV7-2|TRBD2|TRBJ2-7
CASSFRGSHEQYF
TGTGCCAGCAGCTTTCGCGGGAGCCACGAGCAGTACTTC
>NA|TRBV7-9|NA|TRBJ1-2
CASSSTPRVGYTF
TGTGCCAGCAGCTCAACCCCCAGGGTTGGCTACACCTTC
>NA|TRBV13|TRBD1|TRBJ2-7
CASSSGPYTGQESYEQYF
TGTGCCAGCAGCTCGGGACCTTACACGGGACAGGAATCCTACGAGCAGTACTTC
>few|TRBV12-3/TRBV12-4|NA|TRBJ2-7
CASSSHRVYEQYF
TGTGCCAGCAGTTCACACAGGGTCTACGAGCAGTACTTC
>NA|TRBV10-3|NA|TRBJ2-7
CAINRDASYEQYF
TGTGCCATCAACAGGGATGCCTCCTACGAGCAGTACTTC
>few|TRBV29-1|NA|TRBJ1-1
CSVAGYSNTEAFF
TGCAGCGTTGCTGGGTATTCGAACACTGAAGCTTTCTTT
>few|TRBV5-8|TRBD2|TRBJ2-5
CASSPGLAGARETQYF
TGTGCCAGCAGCCCCGGACTAGCGGGAGCCCGGGAGACCCAGTACTTC
>few|TRBV6-2/TRBV6-3|NA|TRBJ1-5
CASSWEGWEPQHF
TGTGCCAGCAGTTGGGAGGGTTGGGAGCCCCAGCATTTT
>few|TRBV7-9|TRBD2|TRBJ2-3
CASSQGTSGGDTQYF
TGTGCCAGCAGCCAAGGGACTAGCGGGGGTGATACGCAGTATTTT
>NA|TRBV20-1|NA|TRBJ2-4
CSQITGPKTIQYF
TGCAGCCAGATAACAGGGCCCAAAACCATTCAGTACTTC
>NA|TRBV15|NA|TRBJ2-3
CATSRGPGGNTDTQYF
TGTGCCACCAGCAGAGGGCCAGGGGGGAACACAGATACGCAGTATTTT
>many|TRBV2|TRBD2|TRBJ2-4
CASSLTDGLAGVTNIQYF
TGTGCCAGCAGTCTTACCGATGGGCTAGCGGGAGTAACTAACATTCAGTACTTC
>few|TRBV29-1|NA|TRBJ2-2
CSVQQGGHGELFF
TGCAGCGTTCAACAGGGAGGTCACGGGGAGCTGTTTTTT
>NA|TRBV3-1|NA|TRBJ2-7
CASSLGGTQTYEQYF
TGTGCCAGCAGCTTAGGCGGGACGCAGACCTACGAGCAGTACTTC
>few|TRBV4-1|TRBD2|TRBJ2-7
CASRNLAGGGSYEQYF
TGCGCCAGCAGAAACCTAGCGGGGGGCGGATCCTACGAGCAGTACTTC
>NA|TRBV2|NA|TRBJ1-1
CASSERVLEAFF
TGTGCCAGCAGCGAAAGGGTTCTGGAGGCTTTCTTT
>few|TRBV7-2|NA|TRBJ2-7
CASSLASTNYEQYF
TGTGCCAGCAGCTTAGCGTCCACTAACTACGAGCAGTACTTC
>NA|TRBV7-2|NA|TRBJ2-7
CASSSQTAYEQYF
TGTGCCAGCAGCTCCCAGACAGCCTACGAGCAGTACTTC
>many|TRBV7-2|NA|TRBJ2-1
CASSRPGGNNEQFF
TGTGCCAGCAGCCGCCCGGGTGGAAACAATGAGCAGTTCTTC
>NA|TRBV4-1|NA|TRBJ1-5
CASSQQLYSNQPQHF
TGCGCCAGCAGCCAACAGCTATATAGCAATCAGCCCCAGCATTTT
>few|TRBV7-9|NA|TRBJ2-7
CASRGGQTDYEQYF
TGTGCCAGCAGGGGAGGACAGACCGACTACGAGCAGTACTTC
>few|TRBV4-3|NA|TRBJ2-5
CASSPDLGTETQYF
TGCGCCAGCAGCCCGGACTTGGGGACAGAGACCCAGTACTTC
>NA|TRBV5-1|TRBD1|TRBJ2-3
CASSLVEAGGADTQYF
TGCGCCAGCAGCTTGGTTGAGGCAGGGGGCGCAGATACGCAGTATTTT
>once|TRBV7-9|NA|TRBJ2-1
CASSLKGFRAYNEQFF
TGTGCCAGCAGCTTAAAGGGCTTCCGCGCTTACAATGAGCAGTTCTTC
>NA|TRBV7-6|TRBD2|TRBJ2-1
CASSIAGRVYNEQFF
TGTGCCAGCAGCATAGCGGGGAGGGTTTACAATGAGCAGTTCTTC
>NA|TRBV13|NA|TRBJ1-2
CASSSGEETSYGYTF
TGTGCCAGCAGCTCTGGTGAGGAGACGAGCTATGGCTACACCTTC
>few|TRBV7-2|TRBD2|TRBJ2-1
CASSPRGGDSYNEQFF
TGTGCCAGCAGCCCTCGGGGGGGGGATTCCTACAATGAGCAGTTCTTC
>NA|TRBV12-3/TRBV12-4|NA|TRBJ2-6
CASSNKSSGANVLTF
TGTGCCAGCAGTAATAAGAGCTCTGGGGCCAACGTCCTGACTTTC
>many|TRBV12-3/TRBV12-4|TRBD2|TRBJ2-7
CASSFSGSSYEQYF
TGTGCCAGCAGCTTCAGCGGGAGCTCCTACGAGCAGTACTTC
>few|TRBV10-3|NA|TRBJ1-2
CAISERGGYTF
TGTGCCATCTCCGAGAGGGGTGGCTACACCTTC
>NA|TRBV9|NA|TRBJ2-3
CASSSGRGTDTQYF
TGTGCCAGCAGCTCCGGACGGGGGACGGATACGCAGTATTTT
>few|TRBV4-2|TRBD1|TRBJ2-1
CASSQELQGYVQFF
TGTGCCAGCAGCCAAGAATTACAGGGGTACGTGCAGTTCTTC
>many|TRBV12-3/TRBV12-4|TRBD1|TRBJ2-1
CASSNRDRGVGEQFF
TGTGCCAGCAGCAACCGGGACAGGGGGGTAGGTGAGCAGTTCTTC
>NA|TRBV24-1|NA|TRBJ1-2
CATAQGPGNYGYTF
TGTGCCACGGCTCAGGGACCCGGTAACTATGGCTACACCTTC
>NA|TRBV24-1|NA|TRBJ1-5
CATSDHRVVSNQPQHF
TGTGCCACCAGTGATCACAGGGTTGTTAGCAATCAGCCCCAGCATTTT
>NA|TRBV20-1|NA|TRBJ1-1
CSATHPEGDLKMAEAFF
TGCAGTGCTACGCACCCCGAGGGGGATTTAAAAATGGCTGAAGCTTTCTTT
>many|TRBV5-1|NA|TRBJ2-7
CASSLESVGSGLQNEQYF
TGCGCCAGCAGCTTGGAATCGGTGGGTAGCGGTCTCCAAAACGAGCAGTACTTC
>few|TRBV7-7|TRBD1|TRBJ2-1
CASSLSIWDRDNEQFF
TGTGCCAGCAGCTTATCCATTTGGGACAGGGACAATGAGCAGTTCTTC
>few|TRBV29-1|NA|TRBJ2-3
CSAAKGSTDTQYF
TGCAGCGCCGCCAAGGGTAGCACAGATACGCAGTATTTT
>many|TRBV12-3/TRBV12-4|NA|TRBJ2-1
CASTQSGAALNEQFF
TGTGCCAGCACCCAGTCGGGGGCGGCTCTAAATGAGCAGTTCTTC
>NA|TRBV24-1|NA|TRBJ2-3
CATSDLSGYTDTQYF
TGTGCCACCAGTGATTTGTCGGGATACACAGATACGCAGTATTTT
>NA|TRBV4-1|NA|TRBJ1-1
CASSSNVVQTEAFF
TGCGCCAGCAGTTCTAACGTGGTACAGACTGAAGCTTTCTTT
>NA|TRBV4-3|NA|TRBJ1-1
CASSQTGYMNTEAFF
TGCGCCAGCAGCCAAACAGGGTACATGAACACTGAAGCTTTCTTT
>NA|TRBV4-3|TRBD1|TRBJ1-1
CASSQETGGLAFF
TGCGCCAGCAGCCAAGAGACAGGGGGCCTCGCTTTCTTT
>NA|TRBV5-5|NA|TRBJ2-3
CASRTRDSTDTQYF
TGTGCCAGCAGGACCCGGGACAGCACAGATACGCAGTATTTT
>many|TRBV7-9|NA|TRBJ2-1
CASSLEGINEQFF
TGTGCCAGCAGCTTAGAAGGTATCAATGAGCAGTTCTTC
>NA|TRBV20-1|NA|TRBJ2-3
CSASDRRDTQYF
TGCAGTGCTAGTGACAGGAGAGATACGCAGTATTTT
>many|TRBV7-9|NA|TRBJ1-1
CASSLVLNTEAFF
TGTGCCAGCAGCTTAGTACTGAACACTGAAGCTTTCTTT
>few|TRBV4-3|TRBD1|TRBJ2-1
CASSRGQGNEPYNEQFF
TGCGCCAGCAGCCGCGGACAGGGGAATGAGCCCTACAATGAGCAGTTCTTC